One sample yielded the 32 T cell receptor beta chains listed below, sequenced in a study of read filtering for tumor transcriptome and immune sequencing. This library used approximately 390 ng RNA and molecular barcoded adaptors spanning alpha/delta and beta/gamma chains. In TCRdb, the reads were re-called with MiXCR into one record per CDR3 protein. The sample yields over 50,000 distinct CDR3 sequences, around 19% seen once. Sample: a population of CD138-negative cells sorted from bone marrow. These receptors were obtained from a donor at least 40 years old with multiple myeloma.

This clonotype was recorded once. This may come from a read error, since a much larger clone is one base off. The V gene is TRBV5-1, the J gene TRBJ1-3, with 9 bases identical to TRBD1. The CDR3 covers 15 residues. Germline CDR1 is SGHRS and CDR2 is YFSETQ. CDR3 amino acids: CASSAIQGAGNTICF. The CDR3 coding sequence is TGCGCCAGCAGCGCCATACAGGGGGCTGGAAACACCATATGTTTT.

The table lists this clonotype with a few counts. V and J are TRBV5-4 and TRBJ2-7, with 8 bases fitting TRBD1. The CDR3 consists of 14 residues. The germline gives CDR1 SGHNT, CDR2 YYREEE (reference sequence). V lost 2 bases and J lost 5; bases outside the gene matches: 6. In DNA, the CDR3 is TGTGCCAGCAGCTTCGAGACAGGGGTCGACGAGCAGTACTTC. Amino acid sequence: CASSFETGVDEQYF.

Remarks on this clonotype: A much bigger clone sits one base away, suggesting this may be a read error. The chain's CDR3 is CASSPEQGPVERLFF. The CDR3 DNA follows: TGTGCCAGCAGCCCGGAGCAGGGTCCGGTTGAAAGACTGTTTTTT. V is TRBV11-2 and J is TRBJ1-4, with a tentative D call TRBD1 (5 bases). CDR3 size: 15 residues. Germline assignment: CDR1 SGHAT and CDR2 FQNNGV.

In this sample, this clonotype turned up many times. This chain uses TRBV3-2 with TRBJ2-1; the table assigns TRBD2, which was not confirmed against the DNA. TRBV3-2 is given as a pseudogene. The CDR3 loop spans 15 amino acids. The CDR3 protein is CASSQDLVLYNEQFF. CDR3 nucleotides: TGTGCCAGCAGCCAAGATCTAGTCCTGTACAATGAGCAGTTCTTC.

This sequence joins TRBV18 and TRBJ1-1; D not resolved. V gave up 7 bases and J gave up 4 bases, with 16 bases separating them. The germline V gene has CDR1 KGHSH and CDR2 LQKENI. This CDR3 has 14 amino acids. The CDR3 nucleotides are TGTGCCAGCTTCCCACGAGGGCATAGCACTGAAGCTTTCTTT. Protein sequence: CASFPRGHSTEAFF. The variable domain in full, completed from reference TRBV18 and TRBJ1-1, reads NAGVMQNPRHLVRRRGQEARLRCSPMKGHSHVYWYRQLPEEGLKFMVYLQKENIIDESGMPKERFSAEFPKEGPSILRIQQVVRGDSAAYFCASFPRGHSTEAFFGQGTRLTVV.

Turning to this clonotype: Since a much larger clone is just one base distant, this may be a read error. The chain has TRBV20-1 and TRBJ2-2; possibly TRBD1 or TRBD2 for D (5 bases each). Per the germline V gene, CDR1 is DFQATT and CDR2 is SNEGSKA (reference sequence). V dropped 1 base and J dropped 4 bases, with 13 bases sitting between them. The CDR3 sequence is 15 residues long. This CDR3 reads CSARVGTASTGELFF. In DNA, the CDR3 is TGCAGTGCTAGAGTAGGGACCGCGAGCACCGGGGAGCTGTTTTTT.

The V and J genes are TRBV20-1 and TRBJ2-7; D might be TRBD1 or TRBD2, each matching 5 bases. From germline, CDR1 is DFQATT and CDR2 SNEGSKA (reference sequence). The CDR3 covers 13 residues. V shed 5 bases and J shed 4 bases, with 15 bases lying between them. The CDR3 loop reads CSADSGQAYEQYF. DNA for the CDR3: TGCAGTGCTGATTCGGGGCAGGCTTACGAGCAGTACTTC.

This clonotype occurred many times. The CDR3 region is CASSLERGATGELFF. The CDR3 region has the DNA TGCGCCAGCAGCTTGGAGAGGGGGGCCACCGGGGAGCTGTTTTTT. The chain links TRBV5-1 to TRBJ2-2; TRBD1 or TRBD2 may be the D gene (6 bases each). V gave up 0 bases and J gave up 4 bases, with 10 bases separating them. Germline V gene lookup returns CDR1 SGHRS and CDR2 YFSETQ. There are 15 residues in the CDR3.

This clonotype has at least ten counts. The chain links TRBV2 to TRBJ2-3, with D possibly matching TRBD2 (6 bases). The CDR3 covers 15 residues. CDR1 and CDR2 (germline): SNHLY, FYNNEI. Trimming pared 8 bases from V and 0 bases from J, leaving 15 bases between. DNA of the CDR3: TGTGCCAGCGGCGGGACGTACCCTAGCACAGATACGCAGTATTTT. Its protein is CASGGTYPSTDTQYF.

The chain uses TRBV5-1 and TRBJ2-1; 8 bases map to TRBD2. Germline CDR1 SGHRS, CDR2 YFSETQ. The CDR3 spans 17 residues. V was pared by 2 bases and J by 5 bases, with 12 bases of the junction left unmatched. CDR3 region: CASSFVTSGGSHNEQFF. The CDR3 DNA is TGCGCCAGCAGCTTCGTGACCAGCGGGGGTTCCCACAATGAGCAGTTCTTC.

This clonotype showed up just a few times. The chain carries TRBV27 and TRBJ1-5, with D unresolved. CDR1 and CDR2 from the germline V gene are MNHEY and SMNVEV (reference sequence). Trimming took 1 base from V and 1 from J, leaving 11 bases between them. CDR3 size: 16 residues. The CDR3 region has the DNA TGTGCCAGCAGTTTATGGCCCGCCAGGAGCAATCAGCCCCAGCATTTT. Its translation: CASSLWPARSNQPQHF.

This chain links TRBV3-1 with TRBJ2-1; 7 positions agree with TRBD2. Germline V gene data show CDR1 as LGHDT and CDR2 as YNNKEL (reference sequence). The CDR3 runs 16 residues. With 4 bases clipped from V and 1 base from J, the junction kept 7 bases outside the gene matches. CDR3 region: CASSPEAGISYNEQFF. CDR3 nucleotides: TGTGCCAGCAGCCCGGAAGCGGGAATATCCTACAATGAGCAGTTCTTC.

As concerns this clonotype: It is likely a read error, because the conserved phenylalanine at the end of the CDR3 is missing. V and J are TRBV28 and TRBJ2-3; 9 bases map to TRBD2. Germline-derived CDR1 and CDR2 are MDHEN and SYDVKM. The CDR3 consists of 20 residues. The CDR3 DNA reads TGTGCCGGCAGTTTCCAAGGCTTCATCGGTAGCGGGAGCCGCACAGATACGCAGTATGTT. Its translation is CAGSFQGFIGSGSRTDTQYV.

A remark on this clonotype: One end of the junction fails to match germline, which may point to a read error. The chain is built from TRBV12-3 or TRBV12-4 and TRBJ2-2; TRBD1 matches at 9 bases. The CDR3 sequence is 15 residues long. Written as DNA, the CDR3 is TGTGCCAGCAGGAGACAGGGGGTTGGAGTCGGGGAGCCGTTTTTT. Protein product: CASRRQGVGVGEPFF.

This clonotype was seen many times. V is TRBV5-1 and J is TRBJ1-5, with D maybe TRBD1 (5 bases). Per the germline V gene, CDR1 is SGHRS and CDR2 is YFSETQ. V gave up 0 bases and J gave up 7 bases, with 11 bases separating them. This CDR3 comprises 14 residues. CDR3 coding DNA: TGCGCCAGCAGCTTGGAGTCAGGGAACCAGCCCCAGCATTTT. Amino acids: CASSLESGNQPQHF.

The chain links TRBV30 to TRBJ1-3, with a weak D call TRBD1 (5 bases). This CDR3 has 16 residues. V shed 2 bases and J shed 0 bases, with 14 bases lying between them. Germline values: CDR1 GTSNPN, CDR2 SVGIG (reference sequence). The CDR3 is CAWSRGTSTSGNTIYF. As DNA, the CDR3 is TGTGCCTGGAGTCGTGGGACCTCGACCTCTGGAAACACCATATATTTT.

This clonotype has at least ten counts. This chain links TRBV5-1 with TRBJ2-7; 8 positions agree with TRBD1. This CDR3 spans 14 amino acids. Germline lookup yields CDR1 SGHRS and CDR2 YFSETQ. The V and J ends lost 5 bases and 1 base, in that order; junction bases with no gene match: 5. For the CDR3, the DNA is TGCGCCAGCAGAGCTAGACAGGGGTCCTACGAGCAGTACTTC. This sequence encodes CASRARQGSYEQYF. Full variable domain (rest looked up from reference TRBV5-1 and TRBJ2-7): KAGVTQTPRYLIKTRGQQVTLSCSPISGHRSVSWYQQTPGQGLQFLFEYFSETQRNKGNFPGRFSGRQFSNSRSEMNVSTLELGDSALYLCASRARQGSYEQYFGPGTRLTVT.

On this clonotype itself: Relative to the germline gene, one junction end is altered; a read error may explain this. CDR3 sequence reads: CASSFPTINERLFF. The CDR3 DNA follows: TGTGCCAGCAGTTTCCCAACAATTAATGAAAGACTGTTTTTT. V and J are TRBV28 and TRBJ1-4; D not resolved. The V gene's germline CDR1 is MDHEN and CDR2 SYDVKM. This CDR3 is 14 amino acids long.

About this clonotype itself: This is likely a read error, given that the CDR3 carries no conserved phenylalanine or tryptophan at its end. The chain recombines TRBV6-1 with TRBJ2-1; D gene unclear. Trimming left V 6 bases short and J 7 bases short, with 10 bases between. This CDR3 comprises 12 residues. Germline CDR1 reads MNHNS; CDR2 reads SASEGT. The CDR3 DNA reads as TGTGCCAGCAGCCTTACTCGTAATGAGCAGTTCTCC. Its translation: CASSLTRNEQFS.

This clonotype was found many times. V usage is TRBV7-9 and J usage is TRBJ2-1; unclear D gene. This CDR3 comprises 12 residues. In germline, CDR1 is SEHNR, CDR2 FQNEAQ (reference sequence). Trimming took off 1 base at V and 9 bases at J, with 7 bases between the two ends. CDR3 loop: CASSLGIGEQFF. In nucleotides, the CDR3 is TGTGCCAGCAGCTTAGGGATCGGTGAGCAGTTCTTC.

Points on this clonotype: Germline is not matched at one junction end, which may reflect a read error. The chain couples TRBV7-6 to TRBJ1-1, with TRBD1 matching 7 bases. Germline-derived CDR1 and CDR2 are SGHVS and FNYEAQ. The CDR3 length is 16 residues. The CDR3 loop reads CASSPRAGGERTEASF. The DNA for the CDR3 is TGTGCCAGCAGCCCTCGGGCAGGGGGAGAACGGACTGAAGCTTCCTTT.

This clonotype was detected many times. This rearrangement joins TRBV4-2 to TRBJ2-5; 7 bases line up with TRBD2. The ends lost 1 base at V and 2 bases at J; junction bases unmatched: 4. CDR3 length equals 15 residues. Looked up from germline, CDR1 is LGHNA and CDR2 is YNFKEQ. The CDR3: CASSQAGGGQETQYF. Here the CDR3 DNA reads TGTGCCAGCAGCCAAGCGGGAGGAGGGCAAGAGACCCAGTACTTC.

V and J are TRBV12-3 or TRBV12-4 and TRBJ2-1; D remains ambiguous. V lost 8 bases to trimming and J lost 11 bases, with 25 bases between them. The CDR3 runs to 15 residues. The CDR3 spells CASGNPTLSQNQQFF. The CDR3 DNA sequence: TGTGCCAGCGGCAACCCCACCCTATCCCAAAATCAGCAGTTCTTC.

This clonotype has just a few counts. The genes are TRBV20-1 and TRBJ2-3; 8 nucleotides line up with TRBD1. Germline assignment: CDR1 DFQATT and CDR2 SNEGSKA (reference sequence). The CDR3 is made up of 15 amino acids. V was clipped by 3 bases and J by 4 bases; unmatched bases: 9. The CDR3 spells CSASLRQGSADTQYF. As DNA, the CDR3 is TGCAGTGCTAGTCTAAGACAGGGGTCGGCAGATACGCAGTATTTT.

This clonotype was found a few times. The gene calls are TRBV29-1 and TRBJ2-7; 10 bases line up with TRBD1. V shed 1 base and J 6 bases; nucleotides not matched to a gene: 6. Germline-derived CDR1 and CDR2 are SQVTM and ANQGSEA. This CDR3 has 14 amino acids. The CDR3 DNA follows: TGCAGCGTTGAAGGGGGACAGGGGACTCGCGAGCAGTACTTC. It specifies CSVEGGQGTREQYF.

In this sample, this clonotype turned up once. A much larger clone lies a single base off, so this may be a read error. The gene calls are TRBV14 and TRBJ2-3; no definite D call. CDR1 SGHDN and CDR2 FVKESK come from the germline V gene. The CDR3 spans 13 residues. CDR3 amino acids: CASSHLHADTRYF. CDR3 nucleotides: TGTGCCAGCAGCCACCTCCATGCAGATACGCGGTATTTT.

At least ten counts were recorded for this clonotype. The rearrangement links TRBV29-1 to TRBJ2-7; the match to TRBD1 covers 10 bases. CDR1 and CDR2 (germline): SQVTM, ANQGSEA. V shed 6 bases and J 3 bases; nucleotides not matched to a gene: 11. The CDR3 runs to 15 residues. CDR3 nucleotides: TGCAGCGTCGCCTTAAGGGACAGGGGCGGCTACGAGCAGTACTTC. Translated, it gives CSVALRDRGGYEQYF.

The genes are TRBV7-8 and TRBJ2-3, with D possibly being TRBD1 (5 bases). The CDR3 totals 15 residues. Germline V gives CDR1 SGHVS, CDR2 FQNEAQ. Deletions cut 1 base from V and 5 bases from J, with 13 bases between. The CDR3 DNA reads as TGTGCCAGCAGCTTAGGTCTACAGGATGGAGATACGCAGTATTTT. This sequence encodes CASSLGLQDGDTQYF.

This clonotype was picked up many times. This chain uses TRBV9 with TRBJ2-3; D uncertain. The germline CDR1 and CDR2 sequences are SGDLS and YYNGEE. V shed 6 bases and J shed 2 bases, with 7 bases lying between them. This CDR3 has 12 residues. CDR3 loop: CASTDNTDTQYF. The DNA for the CDR3 is TGTGCCAGCACCGACAACACAGATACGCAGTATTTT. Full variable domain (outside the CDR3, taken from reference TRBV9 and TRBJ2-3): DSGVTQTPKHLITATGQRVTLRCSPRSGDLSVYWYQQSLDQGLQFLIQYYNGEERAKGNILERFSAQQFPDLHSELNLSSLELGDSALYFCASTDNTDTQYFGPGTRLTVL.

The chain recombines TRBV24-1 with TRBJ2-5; no firm D call. There are 14 residues in the CDR3. Germline V gives CDR1 KGHDR, CDR2 SFDVKD. V was trimmed by 2 bases and J by 2 bases, leaving 8 bases between them. The CDR3, as DNA: TGTGCCACCAGTGATTATGACCAGCAAGAGACCCAGTACTTC. Its protein product is CATSDYDQQETQYF.

This chain joins TRBV5-1 and TRBJ2-3; D uncertain. CDR1 and CDR2 (germline): SGHRS, YFSETQ. This CDR3 has 15 residues. V shed 5 bases and J shed 2 bases, with 15 bases lying between them. The CDR3 is CASSIGPLNTDTQYF. The CDR3 coding sequence is TGCGCCAGCAGTATAGGACCGTTGAACACAGATACGCAGTATTTT.

This clonotype was seen at least ten times. One end of the junction does not line up with germline, which may come from a read error. The chain combines TRBV28 with TRBJ2-7, with TRBD2 as a possible D gene (5 bases). The CDR3 consists of 14 residues. In germline, CDR1 is MDHEN, CDR2 SYDVKM. The CDR3 spells CASSPPHRSGMMFF. CDR3 DNA sequence: TGTGCCAGCAGTCCCCCCCACAGATCGGGGATGATGTTCTTC. Supplemented by reference TRBV28 and TRBJ2-7, the full variable domain reads DVKVTQSSRYLVKRTGEKVFLECVQDMDHENMFWYRQDPGLGLRLIYFSYDVKMKEKGDIPEGYSVSREKKERFSLILESASTNQTSMYLCASSPPHRSGMMFFGPGTRLTVT.